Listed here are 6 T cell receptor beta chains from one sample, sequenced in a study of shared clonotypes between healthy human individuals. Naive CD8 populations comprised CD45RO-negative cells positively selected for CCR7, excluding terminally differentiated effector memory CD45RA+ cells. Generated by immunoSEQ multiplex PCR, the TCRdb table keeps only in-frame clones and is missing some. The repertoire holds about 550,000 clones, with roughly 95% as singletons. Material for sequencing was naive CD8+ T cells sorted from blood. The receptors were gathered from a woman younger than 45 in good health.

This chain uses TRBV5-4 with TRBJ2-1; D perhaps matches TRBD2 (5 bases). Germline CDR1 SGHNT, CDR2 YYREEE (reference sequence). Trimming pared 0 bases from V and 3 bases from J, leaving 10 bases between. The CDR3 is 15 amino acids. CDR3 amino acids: CASSLDGSDYNEQFF. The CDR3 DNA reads TGTGCCAGCAGCTTGGATGGTAGCGACTACAATGAGCAGTTCTTC.

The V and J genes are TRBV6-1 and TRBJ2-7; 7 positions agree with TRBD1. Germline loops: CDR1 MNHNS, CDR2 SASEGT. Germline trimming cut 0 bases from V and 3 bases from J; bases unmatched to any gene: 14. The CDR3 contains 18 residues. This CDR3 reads CASSEAWGGTDTIYEQYF. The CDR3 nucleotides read TGTGCCAGCAGTGAAGCTTGGGGTGGGACAGATACCATCTACGAGCAGTACTTC.

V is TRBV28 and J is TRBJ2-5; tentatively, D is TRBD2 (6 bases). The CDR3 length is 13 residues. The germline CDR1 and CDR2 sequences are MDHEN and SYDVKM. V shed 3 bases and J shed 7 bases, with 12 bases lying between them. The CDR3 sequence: CASSFRYGGTQYF. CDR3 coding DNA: TGTGCCAGCAGTTTTAGGTACGGGGGGACCCAGTACTTC.

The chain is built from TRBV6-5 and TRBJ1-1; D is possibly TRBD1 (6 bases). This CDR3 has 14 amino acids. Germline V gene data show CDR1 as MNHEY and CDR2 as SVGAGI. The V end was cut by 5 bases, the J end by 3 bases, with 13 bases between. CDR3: CASSLTGTDTEAFF. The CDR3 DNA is TGTGCCAGCAGTCTAACAGGGACGGACACTGAAGCTTTCTTT.

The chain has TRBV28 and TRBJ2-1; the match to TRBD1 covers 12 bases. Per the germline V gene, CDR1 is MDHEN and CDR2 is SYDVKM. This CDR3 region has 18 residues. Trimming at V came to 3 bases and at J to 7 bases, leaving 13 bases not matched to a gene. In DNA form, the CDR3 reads TGTGCCAGCAGTTTTTTCAAGAGCCGGGACAGGGGGCGGAATGAGCAGTTCTTC. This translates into CASSFFKSRDRGRNEQFF.

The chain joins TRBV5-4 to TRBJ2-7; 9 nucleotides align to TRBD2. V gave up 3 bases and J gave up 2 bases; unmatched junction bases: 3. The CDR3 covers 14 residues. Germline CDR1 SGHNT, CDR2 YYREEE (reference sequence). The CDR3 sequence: CASSYASGTYEQYF. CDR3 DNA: TGTGCCAGCAGCTACGCTAGCGGGACCTACGAGCAGTACTTC.